The next 20 T cell receptor beta chains were all read from a single sample in a study of OX40 agonist ivuxolimab in advanced cancers. Repertoires were generated with immunoSEQ multiplex PCR, while TCRdb's copy carries only in-frame clones and drops some. The data hold 34,000 or so clones, with roughly 76% observed a single time. The starting material was CD4+ or CD8+ T cells sorted from blood, obtained in a trial of the OX40 agonist ivuxolimab. All receptors derive from an adult with an advanced solid tumor such as melanoma, head and neck, liver or kidney cancer.

The chain is built from TRBV6-1 and TRBJ1-5; D is perhaps TRBD1 (5 bases). Germline loops: CDR1 MNHNS, CDR2 SASEGT. V shed 8 bases and J shed 0 bases, with 14 bases lying between them. The CDR3 spans 15 residues. The CDR3 loop is CASGPQGYSNQPQHF. In nucleotides, the CDR3 is TGTGCCAGCGGACCCCAGGGATATAGCAATCAGCCCCAGCATTTT.

The chain couples TRBV28 to TRBJ2-3, with D possibly being TRBD2 (5 bases). V lost 3 bases and J 2 bases, leaving 24 bases between the germline ends. CDR1 and CDR2 from the germline V gene are MDHEN and SYDVKM. This CDR3 region has 19 residues. In DNA form, the CDR3 reads TGTGCCAGCAGTTTGACCGGAACTAGATTGGGCCCCCACACAGATACGCAGTATTTT. Its protein is CASSLTGTRLGPHTDTQYF.

The CDR3 is CASSLRLPASGGEQYF. CDR3 DNA sequence: TGTGCCAGCAGCTTAAGACTACCCGCTTCAGGGGGCGAGCAGTACTTC. The gene calls are TRBV7-6 and TRBJ2-7; TRBD1 matches 7 bases. J lost 6 bases, V lost 2 bases, and 13 bases had no gene match. Germline V CDR1 and CDR2: SGHVS, FNYEAQ. This CDR3 region has 16 residues.

The rearrangement uses TRBV16 and TRBJ2-5; possibly TRBD1 for D (6 bases). The J call may not be correct, given that the DNA end is closer to TRBJ2-7. The CDR3 is 15 residues long. Per the germline V gene, CDR1 is KGHSY and CDR2 is FQNENV. CDR3 region: CASSQSRTEKYEQYF. The DNA for the CDR3 is TGTGCCAGCAGCCAATCCAGGACAGAAAAATACGAGCAGTACTTC.

This chain connects TRBV19 to TRBJ1-6, with D hard to call. Trimming pared 6 bases from V and 0 bases from J, leaving 21 bases between. The length of the CDR3 is 19 residues. CDR1 and CDR2 from the germline V gene are LNHDA and SQIVND (reference sequence). In nucleotides, the CDR3 is TGTGCCAGTAGAACTACCGACCGACGACTTAGCTCCTATAATTCACCCCTCCACTTT. Encoded protein: CASRTTDRRLSSYNSPLHF.

The chain carries TRBV7-3 and TRBJ2-5; D is ambiguous. Trimming left V 0 bases short and J 7 bases short, with 9 bases between. Germline lookup yields CDR1 SGHTA and CDR2 FQGTGA. The CDR3 runs to 13 residues. CDR3 protein: CASSLTDPGTQYF. As DNA, the CDR3 is TGTGCCAGCAGCTTAACGGATCCGGGGACCCAGTACTTC.

The chain combines TRBV14 with TRBJ1-1; D unresolved. There are 13 residues in the CDR3. The V and J ends lost 1 base and 1 base respectively, with 4 bases between them. Germline CDR1 and CDR2: SGHDN and FVKESK. CDR3 residues: CASSQGRNTEAFF. The CDR3 region has the DNA TGTGCCAGCAGCCAAGGGCGGAACACTGAAGCTTTCTTT.

The chain employs TRBV4-2 and TRBJ2-2, with 9 bases matching TRBD1. V trimming: 4 bases; J trimming: 4 bases; junction bases outside the gene matches: 7. The germline gives CDR1 LGHNA, CDR2 YNFKEQ. This CDR3 has 16 amino acids. CDR3 amino acids: CASSRAGTGSTGELFF. CDR3 DNA: TGTGCCAGCAGCCGAGCCGGGACAGGGAGCACCGGGGAGCTGTTTTTT.

This clone was observed a single time. The chain combines TRBV4-2 with TRBJ2-7; D perhaps matches TRBD1 (6 bases). The germline V gene encodes CDR1 LGHNA and CDR2 YNFKEQ. The germline V and J ends were trimmed by 0 bases and 2 bases, with 14 bases remaining between them. The CDR3 is made up of 16 amino acids. This CDR3 reads CASSQDFGDMTYEQYF. DNA of the CDR3: TGTGCCAGCAGCCAAGATTTCGGGGACATGACCTACGAGCAGTACTTC.

This clone was seen a single time. The chain is built from TRBV7-3 and TRBJ2-2; D is unclear. Germline values: CDR1 SGHTA, CDR2 FQGTGA. CDR3 length equals 13 residues. V lost 4 bases, J lost 1 base, and 4 bases lay in between. For the CDR3, the DNA is TGTGCCAGCAGCTCCCGGAACACCGGGGAGCTGTTTTTT. Its protein is CASSSRNTGELFF. The full variable domain, rest sourced from reference TRBV7-3 and TRBJ2-2, is GAGVSQTPSNKVTEKGKYVELRCDPISGHTALYWYRQSLGQGPEFLIYFQGTGAADDSGLPNDRFFAVRPEGSVSTLKIQRTERGDSAVYLCASSSRNTGELFFGEGSRLTVL.

Points on this clone: At one end, the junction sequence differs from germline, possibly due to a read error. The chain uses TRBV6-1 and TRBJ1-1; D is ambiguous. Germline V gene sequence: CDR1 MNHNS, CDR2 SASEGT. This CDR3 is 13 amino acids long. This chain's CDR3 is CASSEGENTEAFF. The CDR3, as DNA: TGTGCCAGCAGCGAAGGTGAGAACACTGAAGCTTTCTTT.

This sequence joins TRBV30 and TRBJ1-6; a possible D gene is TRBD1 (5 bases). V was cut by 4 bases and J by 11 bases, with 9 bases left in between. Germline V CDR1 and CDR2: GTSNPN, SVGIG (reference sequence). CDR3 length: 11 residues. The CDR3 region has the DNA TGTGCCTGGAATGCAGGGCCACCCCTCCACTTT. Amino acid sequence: CAWNAGPPLHF.

The chain couples TRBV25-1 to TRBJ2-2; D tentatively fits TRBD1 or TRBD2 (5 bases each). The germline V and J ends were trimmed by 4 bases and 0 bases, with 15 bases remaining between them. The CDR3 sequence is 17 residues long. Germline CDR1 is MGHDK and CDR2 is SYGVNS. In DNA, the CDR3 is TGTGCCAGCAGTGGACCCCGGGACGGAGCGAACACCGGGGAGCTGTTTTTT. Its protein product is CASSGPRDGANTGELFF.

The V call is TRBV28, the J call TRBJ1-5; TRBD1 matches at 7 bases. V shed 3 bases, J shed 6 bases, and the junction held 11 bases outside the gene matches. Germline lookup yields CDR1 MDHEN and CDR2 SYDVKM. The CDR3 spans 16 residues. The CDR3 DNA reads as TGTGCCAGCAGTTTTTGGACAGGTGGTTCCAGTCAGCCCCAGCATTTT. Encoded protein: CASSFWTGGSSQPQHF.

Only one count was recorded for this clone. This sequence joins TRBV19 and TRBJ1-1, with TRBD1 as a possible D gene (5 bases). Germline V gene lookup returns CDR1 LNHDA and CDR2 SQIVND (reference sequence). V was trimmed by 7 bases and J by 0 bases, leaving 12 bases between them. CDR3 size: 14 residues. CDR3 region: CASTLDRMNTEAFF. The CDR3, as DNA: TGTGCCAGTACCTTAGACAGAATGAACACTGAAGCTTTCTTT.

The V and J genes are TRBV19 and TRBJ1-3, with D tentatively TRBD1 (6 bases). Germline-derived CDR1 and CDR2 are LNHDA and SQIVND (reference sequence). This CDR3 is 15 amino acids long. V was shortened by 7 bases and J by 1 base, with 14 bases between the two germline ends. CDR3 in amino acids: CASTPQGTSGNTIYF. The CDR3 DNA is TGTGCCAGTACCCCACAGGGTACTTCTGGAAACACCATATATTTT.

The V call is TRBV27, the J call TRBJ2-7; 9 bases match TRBD2. The CDR3 contains 13 residues. Germline CDR1 MNHEY, CDR2 SMNVEV (reference sequence). V lost 6 bases, J lost 7 bases, and 7 bases stayed unmatched. CDR3 in DNA: TGTGCCAGCAGGGCTAGCGGGGCGTATGAGCAGTACTTC. Amino acid sequence: CASRASGAYEQYF.

This clone was seen only a few times. At the DNA level, this CDR3 is encoded by other sequences in the same sample as well. The V and J genes are TRBV5-6 and TRBJ1-2; D is unresolved. Trimming left V 4 bases short and J 7 bases short, with 11 bases between. Germline V CDR1 and CDR2: SGHDT, YYEEEE. The length of the CDR3 is 12 residues. CDR3 residues: CASSVGPSGYTF. CDR3 DNA sequence: TGTGCCAGCAGCGTCGGGCCAAGTGGCTACACCTTC.

This clone was counted a few times. The V gene is TRBV28, the J gene TRBJ2-1; tentative D call: TRBD2 (5 bases). Germline CDR1 MDHEN, CDR2 SYDVKM. This CDR3 is built from 12 residues. Trimming stripped 7 bases from V and 2 bases from J, with 6 bases between. The CDR3 loop reads CASTGTYNEQFF. The CDR3 bases are TGTGCCAGCACGGGGACCTACAATGAGCAGTTCTTC.

Turning to this clone: Other DNA sequences in the same sample also yield this CDR3. This chain links TRBV30 with TRBJ1-2; D gene unclear. The CDR3 spans 13 residues. The V and J ends lost 0 bases and 0 bases respectively, with 5 bases between them. Looked up from germline, CDR1 is GTSNPN and CDR2 is SVGIG (reference sequence). The CDR3 bases are TGTGCCTGGAGTGTTGAAGCTAACTATGGCTACACCTTC. Translated: CAWSVEANYGYTF.